This is a list of T cell receptor beta chains from one sample in a study of T cell responses to AZD1222 COVID-19 vaccine. Some clones are missing from TCRdb's copy, which holds only in-frame ones; the method was immunoSEQ multiplex PCR. Of nearly 95,000 clones in the sample, more than 80% are singletons; the top ten hold under 3%. The source material was peripheral blood, sampled 28 days after the second AZD1222 dose. The receptor set was obtained from an adult who received the AZD1222 COVID-19 vaccine. CDR3s include the opening cysteine and the closing phenylalanine or tryptophan. D genes are given only for firm matches. Only part of the rows carry a size: once, few, many, or a class if the clone is expanded.

v_call,j_call,clone_size,d_call,cdr3_nt,cdr3_aa
TRBV29-1,TRBJ1-2,few,.,TGCAGCGTTGACAGGGCCGCGGGGTATGGCTACACCTTC,CSVDRAAGYGYTF
TRBV6-1,TRBJ2-5,.,.,TGTGCCAGCAGTGAAGATGGGACACTACTCGGCCAAGAGACCCAGTACTTC,CASSEDGTLLGQETQYF
TRBV18,TRBJ2-3,once,.,TGTGCCAGCTCACCAAACTCCACGGATACGCAGTATTTT,CASSPNSTDTQYF
TRBV19,TRBJ2-3,.,.,TGTGCCAGTAGTATGACTAGATCAAGGGATACGCAGTATTTT,CASSMTRSRDTQYF
TRBV7-3,TRBJ2-3,.,.,TGTGCCAGCAGCTCCGGTGATGCGGGGAGCACAGATACGCAGTATTTT,CASSSGDAGSTDTQYF
TRBV2,TRBJ2-3,once,.,TGTGCCAGCAGACCACGCACAGATACGCAGTATTTT,CASRPRTDTQYF
TRBV6-4,TRBJ1-5,.,.,TGTGCCAGCAGTGAACAAGGGGACGGCCGGCAGCCCCAGCATTTT,CASSEQGDGRQPQHF
TRBV2,TRBJ1-1,.,.,TGTGCCAGCAGTGTCTCAATCGGGACTGAAGCTTTCTTT,CASSVSIGTEAFF
TRBV6-4,TRBJ2-2,medium-sized,TRBD2,TGTGCCAGCAGCGGGGGGGACACCGGGGAGCTGTTTTTT,CASSGGDTGELFF
TRBV5-1,TRBJ2-7,.,TRBD2,TGCGCCAGCAGCTGGACTAGCGGGAGATCCTACGAGCAGTACTTC,CASSWTSGRSYEQYF
TRBV19,TRBJ1-1,.,.,TGTGCCAGTAGTGAGGGGATTGCCACTGAAGCTTTCTTT,CASSEGIATEAFF
TRBV7-2,TRBJ1-5,.,.,TGTGCCAGCAGCTATAACAGGGAAAATCAGCCCCAGCATTTT,CASSYNRENQPQHF
TRBV20-1,TRBJ1-2,once,.,TGCAGTGCTAGTGAGGGGGTCCGCGGCTACACCTTC,CSASEGVRGYTF
TRBV9,TRBJ1-1,.,.,TGTGCCAGCAGCGTAGTCGAAGGGGTCACTGAAGCTTTCTTT,CASSVVEGVTEAFF
TRBV3-1/TRBV3-2,TRBJ1-2,.,TRBD1,TGTGCCAGCGGCAGCTCCGGGACAGGGGGCAATGGCTACACCTTC,CASGSSGTGGNGYTF
TRBV5-6,TRBJ1-5,once,.,TGTGCCAGCAGCTTGGGTAGGGAAAGCAATCAGCCCCAGCATTTT,CASSLGRESNQPQHF
TRBV18,TRBJ2-1,few,TRBD1,TGTGCCAGCTCACCAACCGGGACAGGGGGCTGGGATGAGCAGTTCTTC,CASSPTGTGGWDEQFF
TRBV27,TRBJ2-1,.,.,TGTGCCAGCAGTTTATCCGCCCGCGGGGCAAATGAGCAGTTCTTC,CASSLSARGANEQFF